One TCR beta chain is described in this entry. Its antigen is as yet unknown. The sample is drawn from a study of beta chain features in type 1 diabetes. Study summary: Regarding age, gender and cell yields, patients proved similar to healthy donors.

Via the markers CD45RO/CCR7/CD25/CD127/CD95/CD27, stem cell-like memory, regulatory, central memory and naive CD4+ cells were sorted. Overall study results and limits: A moderate, significant TCRB CDR3 shortening appeared in type 1 diabetes across four CD4+ subsets. A cDNA-based sequencing approach could over-represent cells with high TCR expression. Reduced insertions and increased deletions marked VDJ junctions in type 1 diabetes patients.

V was pared by 1 base and J by 0 bases, with 4 bases of the junction left unmatched. CDR1 MNHNS and CDR2 SASEGT come from the germline V gene. CDR3 length: 16 amino acids. Sequencing targeted expressed TCRB transcripts, as all isolated RNA had been reverse transcribed. Clones were read by immunoSEQ multiplex PCR, and TCRdb kept only the in-frame ones, dropping some. This repertoire shows fewer than 450,000 clones, approximately 13% found once; its top ten account for 0.013% to 0.015%. This rearrangement joins TRBV6-1 to TRBJ2-7; 9 nucleotides match TRBD2. This TCR derives from a woman between 18 and 29 years old with type 1 diabetes. The source material was naive CD4+ T cells from blood. In DNA, the CDR3 is TGTGCCAGCAGTGAAGTAAGGACTAGCGCCTCCTACGAGCAGTACGTC. This sequence encodes CASSEVRTSASYEQYV.